This section outlines one TCR beta chain sequence together with its context. What it binds is unknown. TCR beta CDR3 region amplification was performed from RNA transcripts. Primed by the HTBI set, a first-round RT-PCR was run on the TCR CDR3. TCRdb reprocessed the multiplex PCR reads with MiXCR, giving one entry per CDR3 protein. This table holds some 620,000 distinct CDR3 sequences, about a sixth found once. V lost 4 bases to trimming and J lost 3 bases; unmatched junction nucleotides: 9. CDR3 length: 15 residues. From germline, CDR1 is LGHNA and CDR2 YNFKEQ. This sample was taken from a study of T cells in Graves' hyperthyroidism and ophthalmopathy. Whole-study context: The blood sample was taken at first diagnosis, before treatment began.

The study based diagnoses on clinical symptoms, serum thyroxine and TRAb, thyroid ultrasound and orbital computed tomography. Study observations and caveats: In blood, most of the thyroid clonotypes expanded above 0.001 were also present.

The material sequenced was blood. The genes are TRBV4-2 and TRBJ2-7; 7 positions match TRBD2. The receptor comes from a woman aged 25 to 39 with Graves' hyperthyroidism. Here the CDR3 reads CASSLLGDYLYEQYF. The CDR3 DNA reads TGTGCCAGCAGCCTCCTCGGGGACTACCTCTACGAGCAGTACTTC.